This TCR beta chain comes out of a study of identical twins. Study-wide results and caveats: The authors drew conclusions from cross-sectional statistical analysis rather than following the same donors. Those out-of-frame alpha sequences shared by twins showed an excess of low generation probability. For cord blood, abundant beta clonotypes had fewer insertions, unlike memory repertoires, which showed none.

Germline-derived CDR1 and CDR2 are SGHKS and YYEKEE (reference sequence). The germline V and J ends were trimmed by 6 bases and 15 bases, with 25 bases remaining between them. The CDR3 covers 14 residues. Turning to this clonotype: Its specificity is unknown.

TCRdb redid the calling of the 5' RACE reads with MiXCR, one entry per CDR3 protein. Of about 190,000 distinct CDR3 sequences in the sample, approximately 15% were seen once. These data were also filed under a second study, of T cells expressing NK-cell markers. As that study records: In a few donors, dominant clonotypes made up roughly 28.3-65% of CD3+CD56-NKG2C+ cells.

Sequenced sample: CD8+ T cells sorted from blood. The genes are TRBV5-5 and TRBJ2-1, with a possible D match to TRBD2 (5 bases). The clonotype comes from a woman under 30 in good health. The CDR3 here is CASNTYNTGTAGFF. The CDR3 region has the DNA TGTGCCAGCAACACATACAACACGGGAACGGCAGGGTTCTTC.